This T cell receptor beta chain was sequenced during a study of cytomegalovirus exposure and HLA in healthy donors. The donors were members of the validation cohort comprising some 120 subjects, separate from the roughly 650-subject first cohort. CDR1 and CDR2 (germline): SGHDT, YYEEEE. This CDR3 comprises 17 residues. The V and J ends lost 1 base and 3 bases, in that order; junction bases with no gene match: 11. General observations from the study: Some TCR beta chains (about 180 of them) were listed as cytomegalovirus-associated. Rare TCR sequences predominated, though certain public TCRs were found in many donors. Per published reports, the classifier diagnosed cytomegalovirus status with high specificity and sensitivity.

Here immunoSEQ multiplex PCR was the method, and the copy in TCRdb shows in-frame clones only, minus some. Of approximately 140,000 clones listed, roughly 86% are singletons. Points on this clone: Its antigen is not known.

Sequencing used PBMCs. The origin of this receptor is a woman in her 30s in good health and CMV-seronegative. The chain joins TRBV5-6 to TRBJ1-2; 8 positions agree with TRBD1. CDR3 sequence reads: CASSLRGRSGGHYGYTF. The DNA of the CDR3 is TGTGCCAGCAGCTTGCGTGGGAGGTCAGGGGGCCACTATGGCTACACCTTC. Combining the CDR3 with reference TRBV5-6 and TRBJ1-2 gives the whole variable domain DAGVTQSPTHLIKTRGQQVTLRCSPKSGHDTVSWYQQALGQGPQFIFQYYEEEERQRGNFPDRFSGHQFPNYSSELNVNALLLGDSALYLCASSLRGRSGGHYGYTFGSGTRLTVV.